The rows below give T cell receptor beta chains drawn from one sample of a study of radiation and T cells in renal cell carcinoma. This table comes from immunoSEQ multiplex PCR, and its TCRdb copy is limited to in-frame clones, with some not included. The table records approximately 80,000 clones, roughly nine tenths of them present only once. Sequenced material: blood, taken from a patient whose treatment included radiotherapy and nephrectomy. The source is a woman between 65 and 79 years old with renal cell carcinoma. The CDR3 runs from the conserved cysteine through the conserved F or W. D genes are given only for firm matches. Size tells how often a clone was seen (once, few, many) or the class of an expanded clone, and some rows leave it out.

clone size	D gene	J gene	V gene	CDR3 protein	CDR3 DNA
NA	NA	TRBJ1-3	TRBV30	CAWKLPSGNTIYF	TGTGCCTGGAAATTGCCCTCTGGAAACACCATATATTTT
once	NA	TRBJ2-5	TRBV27	CASRVSLMGEQYF	TGTGCCAGCAGAGTCAGCTTAATGGGGGAGCAGTACTTC
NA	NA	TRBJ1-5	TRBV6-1	CASISNPGGNQPQHF	TGTGCCAGCATTTCAAATCCGGGGGGAAATCAGCCCCAGCATTTT
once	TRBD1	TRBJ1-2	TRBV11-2	CASSKGQGGYGYTF	TGTGCCAGCAGTAAAGGACAGGGCGGCTATGGCTACACCTTC
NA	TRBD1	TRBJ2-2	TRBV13	CASSITGGAGTGELFF	TGTGCCAGCAGCATTACAGGGGGCGCGGGCACCGGGGAGCTGTTTTTT
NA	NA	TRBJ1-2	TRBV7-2	CASSYPDVMRYGYTF	TGTGCCAGCAGCTATCCCGACGTCATGCGGTATGGCTACACCTTC
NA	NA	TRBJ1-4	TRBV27	CASSSLMRRTNEKLFF	TGTGCCAGCAGTTCCCTAATGAGGAGGACTAATGAAAAACTGTTTTTT
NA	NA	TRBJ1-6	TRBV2	CASSDGHRARNSPLHF	TGTGCCAGCAGTGACGGGCACAGGGCGCGTAATTCACCCCTCCACTTT
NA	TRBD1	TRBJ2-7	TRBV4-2	CASSQDRGTYEQYF	TGTGCCAGCAGCCAAGACAGGGGGACCTACGAGCAGTACTTC
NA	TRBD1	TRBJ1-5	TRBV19	CASSTSDRGNQPQHF	TGTGCCAGTAGTACCTCGGACAGGGGAAACCAGCCCCAGCATTTT
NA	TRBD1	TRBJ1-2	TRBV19	CASSILQGLDYTF	TGTGCCAGTAGTATTCTACAGGGGCTTGACTACACCTTC
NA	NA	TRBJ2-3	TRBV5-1	CASSQMPSSTDTQYF	TGCGCCAGCAGCCAGATGCCATCTAGCACAGATACGCAGTATTTT
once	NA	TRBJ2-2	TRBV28	CASVWSLRPGELFF	TGTGCCAGCGTGTGGTCCCTACGGCCCGGGGAGCTGTTTTTT
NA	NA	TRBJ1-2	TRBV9	CASSVAGAPAGYGYTF	TGTGCCAGCAGCGTAGCTGGGGCTCCGGCGGGCTATGGCTACACCTTC
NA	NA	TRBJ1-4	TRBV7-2	CASSPVGTTNEKLFF	TGTGCCAGCAGCCCTGTTGGCACAACTAATGAAAAACTGTTTTTT
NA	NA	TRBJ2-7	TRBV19	CASSKRGAYEQYF	TGTGCCAGTAGTAAAAGGGGGGCCTACGAGCAGTACTTC
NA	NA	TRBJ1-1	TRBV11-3	CASSLNPGENTEAFF	TGTGCCAGCAGCTTAAACCCCGGAGAGAACACTGAAGCTTTCTTT
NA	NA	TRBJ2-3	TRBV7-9	CASSVTDTQYF	TGTGCCAGCAGCGTAACAGATACGCAGTATTTT
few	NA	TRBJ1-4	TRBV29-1	CSVEEGEKLFF	TGCAGCGTTGAAGAGGGGGAAAAACTGTTTTTT
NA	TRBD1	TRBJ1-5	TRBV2	CASSRDRLSNQPQHF	TGTGCCAGCAGTCGGGACAGGCTAAGCAATCAGCCCCAGCATTTT
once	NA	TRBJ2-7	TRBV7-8	CASSPTPAGLNEQYF	TGTGCCAGCAGCCCTACCCCCGCAGGCCTGAACGAGCAGTACTTC
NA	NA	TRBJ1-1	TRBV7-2	CASSFGSMNTEAFF	TGTGCCAGCAGCTTCGGGAGTATGAACACTGAAGCTTTCTTT
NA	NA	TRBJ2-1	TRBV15	CATSSGTGQFF	TGTGCCACCAGCAGCGGCACTGGGCAGTTCTTC
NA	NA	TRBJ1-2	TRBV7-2	CASSLGPASNYGYTF	TGTGCCAGCAGCTTAGGACCGGCCAGTAACTATGGCTACACCTTC
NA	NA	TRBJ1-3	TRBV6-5	CASSYAVGLGNTIYF	TGTGCCAGCAGTTACGCCGTGGGGCTTGGAAACACCATATATTTT
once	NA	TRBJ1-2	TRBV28	CASSPSGFTNYGYTF	TGTGCCAGCAGTCCCTCGGGGTTCACTAACTATGGCTACACCTTC
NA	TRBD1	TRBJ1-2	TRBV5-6	CASRGGGVYGYTF	TGTGCCAGCAGGGGAGGGGGCGTCTATGGCTACACCTTC
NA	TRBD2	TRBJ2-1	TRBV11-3	CASSPGGASDEQFF	TGTGCCAGCAGCCCGGGGGGGGCCAGCGATGAGCAGTTCTTC
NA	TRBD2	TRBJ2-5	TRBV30	CAWSPGLAGGETQYF	TGTGCCTGGAGCCCCGGACTAGCGGGGGGTGAGACCCAGTACTTC
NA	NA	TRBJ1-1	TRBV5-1	CASSLGTLNTEAFF	TGCGCCAGCAGCTTAGGGACGCTGAACACTGAAGCTTTCTTT
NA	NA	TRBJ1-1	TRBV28	CASSFLNTEAFF	TGTGCCAGCAGTTTTCTGAACACTGAAGCTTTCTTT
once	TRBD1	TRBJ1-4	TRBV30	CAWMRGRFNEKLFF	TGTGCCTGGATGAGGGGGCGATTTAATGAAAAACTGTTTTTT
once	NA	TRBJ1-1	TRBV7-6	CASSLTQGKGTEAFF	TGTGCCAGCAGCTTAACCCAGGGCAAGGGCACTGAAGCTTTCTTT
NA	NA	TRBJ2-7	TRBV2	CASREGYEQYF	TGTGCCAGCAGGGAAGGGTACGAGCAGTACTTC
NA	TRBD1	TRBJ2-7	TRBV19	CASSITGTGGFGEQYF	TGTGCCAGTAGTATTACGGGGACAGGGGGCTTCGGCGAGCAGTACTTC
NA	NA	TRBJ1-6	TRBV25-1	CASSAQFSPLHF	TGTGCCAGCAGTGCCCAATTCTCACCCCTCCACTTT
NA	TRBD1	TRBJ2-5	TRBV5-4	CASSFPRQGVGETQYF	TGTGCCAGCAGCTTCCCCCGACAGGGGGTGGGGGAGACCCAGTACTTC
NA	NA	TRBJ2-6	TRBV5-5	CASSPVGGAGANVLTF	TGTGCCAGCAGCCCGGTGGGGGGCGCTGGGGCCAACGTCCTGACTTTC
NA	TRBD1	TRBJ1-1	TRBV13	CASRRQGEGTEAFF	TGTGCCAGCAGAAGACAGGGGGAAGGGACTGAAGCTTTCTTT
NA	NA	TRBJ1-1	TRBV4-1	CASSQDPVSGATNTEAFF	TGCGCCAGCAGCCAAGATCCCGTATCCGGGGCCACGAACACTGAAGCTTTCTTT
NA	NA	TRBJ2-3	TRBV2	CARGMGGSTDTQYF	TGTGCCAGGGGAATGGGGGGTAGCACAGATACGCAGTATTTT
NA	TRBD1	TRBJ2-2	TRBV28	CASRATGKGELFF	TGTGCCAGCAGAGCGACAGGGAAAGGGGAGCTGTTTTTT
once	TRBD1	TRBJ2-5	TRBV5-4	CASSLRTGTVETQYF	TGTGCCAGCAGCTTGCGAACTGGGACAGTGGAGACCCAGTACTTC
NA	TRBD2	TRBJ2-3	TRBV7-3	CASSPLAGYTDTQYF	TGTGCCAGCAGCCCACTAGCGGGGTACACAGATACGCAGTATTTT
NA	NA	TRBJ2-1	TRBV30	CAWSVMREQFF	TGTGCCTGGAGTGTGATGCGTGAGCAGTTCTTC
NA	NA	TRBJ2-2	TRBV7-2	CASSLKRGTGELFF	TGTGCCAGCAGCTTAAAAAGGGGGACCGGGGAGCTGTTTTTT
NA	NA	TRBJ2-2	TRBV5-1	CASSFSASTNTGELFF	TGCGCCAGCAGCTTCTCGGCTTCCACGAACACCGGGGAGCTGTTTTTT
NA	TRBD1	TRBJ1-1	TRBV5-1	CASSSNSGGPMNTEAFF	TGCGCCAGCAGCTCAAACTCAGGGGGCCCGATGAACACTGAAGCTTTCTTT
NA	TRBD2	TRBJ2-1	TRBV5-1	CASSSGTSGNNEQFF	TGCGCCAGCAGCTCCGGGACTAGCGGTAACAATGAGCAGTTCTTC
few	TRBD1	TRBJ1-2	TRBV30	CAWSSDRRAGYTF	TGTGCCTGGTCGTCGGACAGGAGGGCTGGCTACACCTTC
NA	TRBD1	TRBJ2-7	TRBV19	CASSPQGQSYEQYF	TGTGCCAGTAGTCCACAGGGACAGTCCTACGAGCAGTACTTC
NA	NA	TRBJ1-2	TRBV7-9	CASKDGLYGYTF	TGTGCCAGCAAGGACGGACTCTATGGCTACACCTTC
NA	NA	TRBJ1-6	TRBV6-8	CASSFPRTVSPLHF	TGTGCCAGCAGTTTCCCCAGGACTGTTTCACCCCTCCACTTT
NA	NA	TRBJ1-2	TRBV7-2	CASSPGREGGYTF	TGTGCCAGCAGCCCGGGGAGGGAGGGCGGCTACACCTTC
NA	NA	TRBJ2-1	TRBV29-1	CSVELVAYNEQFF	TGCAGCGTTGAACTAGTAGCCTACAATGAGCAGTTCTTC